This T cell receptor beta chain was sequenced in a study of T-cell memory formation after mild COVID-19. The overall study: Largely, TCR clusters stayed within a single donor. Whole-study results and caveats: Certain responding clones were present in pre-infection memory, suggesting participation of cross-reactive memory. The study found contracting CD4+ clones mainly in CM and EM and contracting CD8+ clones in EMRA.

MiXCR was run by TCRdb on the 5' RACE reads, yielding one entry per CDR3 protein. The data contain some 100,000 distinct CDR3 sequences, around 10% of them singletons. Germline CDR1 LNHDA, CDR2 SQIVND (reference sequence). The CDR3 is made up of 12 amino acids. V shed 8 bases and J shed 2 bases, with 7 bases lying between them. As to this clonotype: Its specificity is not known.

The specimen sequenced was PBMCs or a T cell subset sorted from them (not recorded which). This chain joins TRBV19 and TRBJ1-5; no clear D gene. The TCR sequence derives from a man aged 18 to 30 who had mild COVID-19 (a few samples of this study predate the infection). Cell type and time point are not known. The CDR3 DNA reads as TGTGCCAGTCAGCTGGGCAATCAGCCCCAGCATTTT. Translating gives CASQLGNQPQHF.